This T cell receptor beta chain was captured by sequencing in a study of blood T cell repertoires in COVID-19. Study as a whole: Collection of acute and convalescent COVID-19 samples took place in the United States, Italy and Spain. Nucleic acid was either cDNA or gDNA, and it came from T cells, B-cell-depleted T cells, or PBMCs.

As originally analysed: Reference gene primer amplification in the assay estimated nucleated cell counts. The data were produced by immunoSEQ multiplex PCR, yet TCRdb's version contains in-frame clones alone and is incomplete. V and J calls plus clone size are reproduced from that table; the DNA served to infer D and trimming. The sample lists approximately 82,000 clones, around 88% occurring once. CDR3 length equals 14 residues. Germline loops: CDR1 SGHTA, CDR2 FQGNSA. V lost 9 bases and J lost 0, with 12 bases in between. The chain joins TRBV7-2 to TRBJ2-1, with D possibly TRBD1 on 6 matching bases. This TCR was sampled from a man in his sixties or seventies with active or convalescent COVID-19. Sample: peripheral blood. The CDR3 sequence is CASQGGASYNEQFF. CDR3 bases: TGTGCCAGTCAAGGGGGTGCCTCCTACAATGAGCAGTTCTTC.